The clone carrying this T cell receptor (beta chain) was observed many times. This sample is drawn from a study of T-cell reconstitution after alpha-beta-depleted transplantation in children. The TCRbeta library incorporated unique molecular identifiers. TCRdb independently ran MiXCR on the PCR reads; one entry per CDR3 protein. The data hold about 91,000 distinct CDR3 sequences, with about 8% observed a single time. Germline CDR1 is MNHEY and CDR2 is SVGAGI. The CDR3 is made up of 13 amino acids. The V end was cut by 8 bases, the J end by 1 base, with 11 bases between. Sequences were derived from PBMCs from the stem cell graft donor, sampled from the stem cell graft. The chain has TRBV6-5 and TRBJ1-1, with D uncertain. The receptor comes from a human donor who donated a stem cell graft to a child with congenital amegakaryocytic thrombocytopenia. The DNA of the CDR3 is TGTGCCAGCCTTAGGAGCAGGAACACTGAAGCTTTCTTT. This gives the protein CASLRSRNTEAFF.